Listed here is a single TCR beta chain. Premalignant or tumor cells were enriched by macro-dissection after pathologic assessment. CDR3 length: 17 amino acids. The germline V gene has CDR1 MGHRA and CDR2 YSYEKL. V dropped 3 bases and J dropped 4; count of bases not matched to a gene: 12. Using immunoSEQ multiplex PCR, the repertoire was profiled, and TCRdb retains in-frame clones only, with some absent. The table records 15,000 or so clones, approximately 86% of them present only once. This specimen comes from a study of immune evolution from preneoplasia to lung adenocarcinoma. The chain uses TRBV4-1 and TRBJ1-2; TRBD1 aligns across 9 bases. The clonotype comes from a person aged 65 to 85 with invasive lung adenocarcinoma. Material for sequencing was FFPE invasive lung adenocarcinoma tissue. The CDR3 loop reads CASSQDSQGARSYGYTF. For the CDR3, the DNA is TGCGCCAGCAGCCAGGACTCACAGGGGGCGCGGAGCTATGGCTACACCTTC.